This T cell receptor beta chain stems from a study of T cells in Graves' hyperthyroidism and ophthalmopathy. It was RNA transcripts that yielded the amplified TCR beta CDR3 regions. The HTBI primer set drove a first-round RT-PCR of the TCR CDR3. Each CDR3 protein gets one entry after TCRdb re-called the multiplex PCR reads with MiXCR. The data show about 740,000 distinct CDR3 sequences, with 14% seen just once and about a tenth held by the top ten. The V end lost 5 bases, the J end lost 7 bases, and 14 bases lay between the germline ends. CDR3 length equals 13 residues. This clonotype has a count of ten or more.

The chain is built from TRBV12-3 or TRBV12-4 and TRBJ1-2; D unresolved. The sample comprised blood. The TCR originated in a woman younger than 30 with Graves' hyperthyroidism. This chain's CDR3 is CASSIGLVGGYTF. The CDR3 DNA is TGTGCCAGCAGTATCGGACTAGTGGGTGGCTACACCTTC.